The 30 T cell receptor beta chains presented below share a single source sample, sequenced in a study of T cell responses to AZD1222 COVID-19 vaccine. Repertoires were generated with immunoSEQ multiplex PCR, while TCRdb's copy carries only in-frame clones and drops some. The sample includes 150,000 to 200,000 clones, roughly 94% seen only once; the top ten take under 6%. This specimen was peripheral blood, taken 28 days after the second AZD1222 dose. These receptors all stem from an adult who received the AZD1222 COVID-19 vaccine.

The rearrangement links TRBV30 to TRBJ1-1, with TRBD1 matching over 9 bases. The ends lost 4 bases at V and 7 bases at J; junction bases unmatched: 7. The length of the CDR3 is 13 residues. Per the germline V gene, CDR1 is GTSNPN and CDR2 is SVGIG (reference sequence). The CDR3 spells CAWTADRGNEAFF. CDR3 sequence (DNA): TGTGCCTGGACCGCGGACAGGGGAAATGAAGCTTTCTTT. The complete variable domain, with remaining parts taken from reference TRBV30 and TRBJ1-1, reads SQTIHQWPATLVQPVGSPLSLECTVEGTSNPNLYWYRQAAGRGLQLLFYSVGIGQISSEVPQNLSASRPQDRQFILSSKKLLLSDSGFYLCAWTADRGNEAFFGQGTRLTVV.

This rearrangement joins TRBV6-4 to TRBJ1-1; 9 nucleotides align to TRBD1. Unmatched junction bases numbered 13, after V lost 2 bases and J lost 0 bases. In germline, CDR1 is MRHNA, CDR2 SNTAGT. The CDR3 runs to 19 residues. CDR3 in DNA: TGTGCCAGCAGTGACGTGGGGCAACAGGGGGCGCCCATGAACACTGAAGCTTTCTTT. Translated, it gives CASSDVGQQGAPMNTEAFF.

The chain recombines TRBV10-2 with TRBJ2-3; D is ambiguous. The V end lost 8 bases, the J end lost 3 bases, and 9 bases lay between the germline ends. The CDR3 covers 12 residues. Germline lookup yields CDR1 WSHSY and CDR2 SAAADI. DNA for the CDR3: TGCGCCAGCGGAACGAGGACAGATACGCAGTATTTT. Its protein is CASGTRTDTQYF.

J is TRBJ2-7 and V is TRBV27; D not resolved. V was shortened by 7 bases and J by 3 bases, with 1 base between the two germline ends. The length of the CDR3 is 9 residues. In germline, CDR1 is MNHEY, CDR2 SMNVEV (reference sequence). The CDR3 nucleotides read TGTGCCAGCAACTACGAGCAGTACTTC. As protein: CASNYEQYF.

The chain uses TRBV21-1 and TRBJ1-2. TRBV21-1 counts as a pseudogene. The CDR3 runs 15 residues. The DNA of the CDR3 is TGTGCCAGCAGCCATCCGGACGGGGCGATCTATGGCTACACCTTC. Residues: CASSHPDGAIYGYTF.

The rearrangement uses TRBV12-5 and TRBJ2-7; D may be TRBD1 (5 bases). Germline V CDR1 and CDR2: LGHNT, FRNRAP. The germline V and J ends were trimmed by 5 bases and 2 bases, with 13 bases remaining between them. The CDR3 loop spans 14 amino acids. The CDR3 DNA is TGTGCTAGTGGTGGAACGACAGTGACCTACGAGCAGTACTTC. Translating it yields CASGGTTVTYEQYF.

V gene TRBV6-5 combines with J gene TRBJ2-5, with D hard to call. The V end lost 0 bases, the J end lost 7 bases, and 6 bases lay between the germline ends. There are 12 residues in the CDR3. Germline assignment: CDR1 MNHEY and CDR2 SVGAGI. The CDR3 DNA is TGTGCCAGCAGTTACTCCGTAGCGACCCAGTACTTC. It yields the protein CASSYSVATQYF.

Here the CDR3 DNA reads TGTGCCAGTAGTATAGGAGGAATCAACTCCTACGAGCAGTACTTC. Translation: CASSIGGINSYEQYF. The chain carries TRBV19 and TRBJ2-7; no clear D. Germline CDR1 reads LNHDA; CDR2 reads SQIVND (reference sequence). The V and J ends lost 1 base and 0 bases respectively, with 10 bases between them. CDR3 length equals 15 residues. The full variable domain, completed using reference TRBV19 and TRBJ2-7, is DGGITQSPKYLFRKEGQNVTLSCEQNLNHDAMYWYRQDPGQGLRLIYYSQIVNDFQKGDIAEGYSVSREKKESFPLTVTSAQKNPTAFYLCASSIGGINSYEQYFGPGTRLTVT.

The V and J genes are TRBV30 and TRBJ2-1, with D possibly being TRBD1 or TRBD2 (5 bases each). Germline V gene lookup returns CDR1 GTSNPN and CDR2 SVGIG (reference sequence). The ends were cut back, 5 bases at V and 5 bases at J, with 13 bases in the middle. This CDR3 is 13 amino acids long. The CDR3 region has the DNA TGTGCCTGGGGTAGGGGAGCAAACAATGAGCAGTTCTTC. It is translated as CAWGRGANNEQFF.

This chain uses TRBV6-5 with TRBJ1-4; D unresolved. The CDR3 loop spans 12 amino acids. The germline gives CDR1 MNHEY, CDR2 SVGAGI. Between the trimmed V and J ends, which lost 6 bases and 7 bases, there was a span of 9 bases. The chain's CDR3 is CASRQSGEKLFF. Written as DNA, the CDR3 is TGTGCCAGCAGACAAAGTGGTGAAAAACTGTTTTTT.

The chain is built from TRBV5-1 and TRBJ1-1; TRBD1 matches at 8 bases. Germline trimming cut 3 bases from V and 0 bases from J; bases unmatched to any gene: 1. The CDR3 runs 14 residues. Germline V gene sequence: CDR1 SGHRS, CDR2 YFSETQ. In nucleotides, the CDR3 is TGCGCCAGCAGCTCGGGACAGGTGAACACTGAAGCTTTCTTT. It specifies CASSSGQVNTEAFF.

The chain combines TRBV4-3 with TRBJ2-1; 8 nucleotides align to TRBD1. V shed 4 bases and J 4 bases; nucleotides not matched to a gene: 9. The germline V gene encodes CDR1 LGHNA and CDR2 YSLEER. This CDR3 has 16 residues. CDR3 in amino acids: CASSPQTGAEYNEQFF. The DNA of the CDR3 is TGCGCCAGCAGCCCACAGACAGGGGCGGAATACAATGAGCAGTTCTTC.

The CDR3 here is CASSLAGTTGTEAFF. The CDR3 DNA reads as TGCGCCAGCAGCTTGGCGGGCACCACGGGGACTGAAGCTTTCTTT. The rearrangement uses TRBV5-1 and TRBJ1-1; D gene ambiguous. Per the germline V gene, CDR1 is SGHRS and CDR2 is YFSETQ. The CDR3 runs 15 residues. V gave up 0 bases and J gave up 5 bases, with 14 bases separating them.

The rearrangement links TRBV7-8 to TRBJ2-2, with 9 bases aligning to TRBD2. There are 16 residues in the CDR3. The germline CDR1 and CDR2 sequences are SGHVS and FQNEAQ. The trim removed 4 bases at V and 4 bases at J, leaving 7 bases unmatched. The CDR3 DNA sequence: TGTGCCAGCAGCTCCACAGCGGGAGGAGTCACCGGGGAGCTGTTTTTT. Translation gives CASSSTAGGVTGELFF.

The rearrangement links TRBV9 to TRBJ2-1; 8 bases align to TRBD2. The junction had 13 bases not matched to a gene; V was cut back by 7 bases and J by 7 bases. CDR3 length equals 15 residues. Germline-derived CDR1 and CDR2 are SGDLS and YYNGEE. The CDR3 DNA follows: TGTGCCAGCGGCACGAGCGGGAGTCCTGGGAATGAGCAGTTCTTC. This translates into CASGTSGSPGNEQFF.

This chain links TRBV7-9 with TRBJ1-2; D is perhaps TRBD1 (6 bases). This CDR3 has 13 amino acids. Trimming stripped 6 bases from V and 4 bases from J, with 12 bases between. From germline, CDR1 is SEHNR and CDR2 FQNEAQ (reference sequence). The CDR3 reads CASRTGGGYGYTF. In DNA, the CDR3 is TGTGCCAGCAGGACGGGGGGCGGCTATGGCTACACCTTC.

The chain is built from TRBV6-1 and TRBJ1-1; tentatively, D is TRBD1 (5 bases). The CDR3 has 14 residues. Germline CDR1 reads MNHNS; CDR2 reads SASEGT. V gave up 3 bases and J gave up 1 base, with 9 bases separating them. CDR3: CASSEDKPNTEAFF. CDR3 sequence (DNA): TGTGCCAGCAGTGAGGACAAGCCGAACACTGAAGCTTTCTTT.

This chain connects TRBV10-3 to TRBJ2-1; TRBD2 matches 9 bases. The germline gives CDR1 ENHRY, CDR2 SYGVKD. CDR3 length equals 13 residues. Germline trimming cut 4 bases from V and 7 bases from J; bases unmatched to any gene: 2. CDR3 residues: CAISVAGANEQFF. The CDR3 bases are TGTGCCATCAGTGTAGCGGGAGCAAATGAGCAGTTCTTC.

As for this clone: Different DNA sequences within this sample yield the same CDR3. The V gene is TRBV3-1 (or the pseudogene TRBV3-2), the J gene TRBJ1-1; D is unclear. Germline V lookup: CDR1 LGHDT, CDR2 YNNKEL (reference sequence). Trimming stripped 1 base from V and 5 bases from J, with 5 bases between. The CDR3 loop spans 12 amino acids. This CDR3 is CASSQGGTEAFF. The CDR3 nucleotides are TGTGCCAGCAGCCAAGGAGGGACTGAAGCTTTCTTT.

The chain employs TRBV7-9 and TRBJ1-2, with D uncertain. This CDR3 is 14 amino acids long. CDR1 is SEHNR and CDR2 is FQNEAQ in the germline V gene (reference sequence). Deletions cut 5 bases from V and 3 bases from J, with 13 bases between. The DNA of the CDR3 is TGTGCCAGCAGCGCCGGGGTTCTCGACTATGGCTACACCTTC. It specifies CASSAGVLDYGYTF.

The J gene is TRBJ1-2, the V gene TRBV6-5; possible D gene TRBD1, 5 bases. Trimming stripped 6 bases from V and 7 bases from J, with 9 bases between. The CDR3 spans 11 residues. CDR1 is MNHEY, CDR2 SVGAGI, per germline. The DNA for the CDR3 is TGTGCCAGCAGAGGGGCCGGTGGCTACACCTTC. Encoded protein: CASRGAGGYTF.

The chain joins TRBV25-1 to TRBJ1-2, with 7 bases lining up with TRBD1. V shed 5 bases, J shed 4 bases, and the junction held 13 bases outside the gene matches. Germline lookup yields CDR1 MGHDK and CDR2 SYGVNS. This CDR3 has 16 residues. CDR3 sequence: CASSLPGTASGYGYTF. DNA for the CDR3: TGTGCCAGCAGTTTACCCGGGACAGCCTCGGGCTATGGCTACACCTTC.

Only one count was recorded for this clone. The chain employs TRBV3-1 (or the pseudogene TRBV3-2) and TRBJ1-1, with a possible D match to TRBD1 (6 bases). V was pared by 4 bases and J by 4 bases, with 19 bases between. The germline V gene has CDR1 LGHDT and CDR2 YNNKEL (reference sequence). The CDR3 totals 16 residues. The CDR3 region is CASSLRGAGTGTEAFF. The CDR3 bases are TGTGCCAGCAGCCTGAGGGGGGCAGGGACCGGCACTGAAGCTTTCTTT.

This rearrangement joins TRBV28 to TRBJ1-5, with TRBD1 matching over 9 bases. Germline values: CDR1 MDHEN, CDR2 SYDVKM. Germline trimming cut 5 bases from V and 6 bases from J; bases unmatched to any gene: 5. This CDR3 is 14 amino acids long. Here the CDR3 DNA reads TGTGCCAGCAGTGTTGGACAGGGGCGTCAGCCCCAGCATTTT. Amino acid sequence: CASSVGQGRQPQHF.

This chain joins TRBV5-1 and TRBJ2-7; D gene ambiguous. Deletions cut 4 bases from V and 0 bases from J, with 5 bases between. CDR3 length equals 12 residues. Germline V lookup: CDR1 SGHRS, CDR2 YFSETQ. The CDR3 region is CASSKSSYEQYF. The DNA of the CDR3 is TGCGCCAGCAGCAAGAGCTCCTACGAGCAGTACTTC. Together with reference TRBV5-1 and TRBJ2-7, the CDR3 gives the full variable domain: KAGVTQTPRYLIKTRGQQVTLSCSPISGHRSVSWYQQTPGQGLQFLFEYFSETQRNKGNFPGRFSGRQFSNSRSEMNVSTLELGDSALYLCASSKSSYEQYFGPGTRLTVT.

The chain carries TRBV7-2 and TRBJ2-7; the match to TRBD1 covers 9 bases. CDR1 and CDR2 (germline): SGHTA, FQGNSA. Germline trimming cut 3 bases from V and 3 bases from J; bases unmatched to any gene: 6. CDR3 size: 15 residues. The CDR3 DNA reads TGTGCCAGCAGCTTGGGACAGGGAGTGCACTACGAGCAGTACTTC. It translates to CASSLGQGVHYEQYF.

This clone was observed a single time. The V and J genes are TRBV3-1 (or the pseudogene TRBV3-2) and TRBJ1-4; D is unclear. CDR1 is LGHDT and CDR2 is YNNKEL in the germline V gene (reference sequence). CDR3 length: 14 amino acids. Trimming removed 1 base from V and 5 bases from J, with 8 bases in between. CDR3 bases: TGTGCCAGCAGCCAAGTGTATCGGAATGAAAAACTGTTTTTT. It encodes CASSQVYRNEKLFF.

This sequence joins TRBV10-3 and TRBJ1-6; no reliable D call. The CDR3 is 15 residues long. Trimming cost V 4 bases and J 2 bases, with 9 bases left between them. CDR1 is ENHRY and CDR2 is SYGVKD in the germline V gene. CDR3 loop: CAISGGSPYNSPLHF. Written as DNA, the CDR3 is TGTGCCATCAGTGGTGGGAGTCCCTATAATTCACCCCTCCACTTT.

The chain carries TRBV2 and TRBJ2-1; 13 bases agree with TRBD2. V shed 6 bases and J 1 base; nucleotides not matched to a gene: 3. The length of the CDR3 is 16 residues. From germline, CDR1 is SNHLY and CDR2 FYNNEI. CDR3 bases: TGTGCCAGCAGCACGGGACTAGCGGGGTCCTACAATGAGCAGTTCTTC. Translation: CASSTGLAGSYNEQFF.

The chain links TRBV4-2 to TRBJ1-6, with D uncertain. Germline assignment: CDR1 LGHNA and CDR2 YNFKEQ. Between the trimmed V and J ends, which lost 0 bases and 7 bases, there was a span of 4 bases. The CDR3 extends over 13 amino acids. The CDR3 coding sequence is TGTGCCAGCAGCCAAGAACTGAATTCACCCCTCCACTTT. Its translation is CASSQELNSPLHF.